This TCR beta chain comes out of a study of identical twins. Many counts were recorded for this clonotype. V lost 6 bases to trimming and J lost 4 bases; unmatched junction nucleotides: 6. The CDR3 covers 14 residues. Each CDR3 protein gets one entry after TCRdb re-called the 5' RACE reads with MiXCR. The sample contains about 890,000 distinct CDR3 sequences, 12% of which appear only once. The same sample was also studied in work on yellow fever vaccine responses in identical twins.

The TCR sequence derives from a woman younger than 35 in good health. Sequencing was carried out using PBMCs. The genes are TRBV12-3 or TRBV12-4 and TRBJ1-3; the match to TRBD1 covers 7 bases. CDR3: CASSSDRAGNTIYF. DNA for the CDR3: TGTGCCAGCAGCTCCGACAGGGCCGGAAACACCATATATTTT.